The text below deals with one T cell receptor beta chain. The target antigen is unknown. The Oncomine TCR Beta short-read assay was what sequenced the DNA obtained from cultured CD4+ T cells. It was from cultured CD4+ T cells that genomic DNA was extracted. TCRdb recomputed calls from the PCR reads with MiXCR, one row per CDR3 protein. Of several thousand distinct CDR3 sequences listed, 50% to 70% are singletons. The data derive from a study of vaccination and CD4 T cells after COVID-19. On the study more broadly: Taking of post-vaccine samples occurred a median about 70 days after dose two (range 14 to 241). Cells received overlapping spike peptides from SARS-CoV-2, HCoV-NL63, HCoV-OC43 and HCoV-229E as stimulation. Study-level results: Among those convalescent, a median 86.3% of reactive clones emerged solely post-vaccination.

After removal of 6 bases from V and 0 bases from J, the junction contained 8 bases not matched to a gene. CDR1 is SGHTA, CDR2 FQGNSA, per germline. This CDR3 is built from 17 residues. Noted treatment: approximately 11-day PBMC culture with coronavirus spike peptide pools or control peptides (ViraFEST assay). V is TRBV7-2 and J is TRBJ2-6; 7 nucleotides align to TRBD1. This clonotype was sampled from a human donor who had recovered from COVID-19. Sequenced sample: CD4+ T cells from blood, cultured in vitro. The chain's CDR3 is CASRQGSFSSGANVLTF. In DNA form, the CDR3 reads TGTGCCAGCAGACAGGGGTCCTTTTCCTCTGGGGCCAACGTCCTGACTTTC.